These T cell receptor beta chains were read from a single sample in a study of T cells after posttransplantation cyclophosphamide. Here immunoSEQ multiplex PCR was the method, and the copy in TCRdb shows in-frame clones only, minus some. Among 18,000 or so clones listed, roughly 85% were seen once. Sequencing was performed on memory CD4+ T cells sorted from blood. The receptors stem from a man younger than 45 in good health and a related stem cell transplant donor. CDR3s include the opening cysteine and the closing phenylalanine or tryptophan. A D gene is named only where the DNA matches it firmly. Clone size is given for some rows only: seen once, a few or many times, or a class if the clone is expanded.

TRBV7-9	-	TRBJ1-6	TRBD1	CASSSDRTLNSPLHF	TGTGCCAGCAGCTCGGACAGGACCTTGAATTCACCCCTCCACTTT
TRBV29-1	-	TRBJ2-3	-	CSVNAGFTDTQYF	TGCAGCGTTAATGCGGGGTTCACAGATACGCAGTATTTT
TRBV14	-	TRBJ1-6	-	CASSQVANNSPLHF	TGTGCCAGCAGCCAAGTGGCCAATAATTCACCCCTCCACTTT
TRBV2	-	TRBJ2-7	-	CASSPLGEQYF	TGTGCCAGCAGCCCTCTAGGAGAGCAGTACTTC
TRBV5-4	-	TRBJ1-5	TRBD1	CASSLQGNSNQPQHF	TGTGCCAGCAGCTTACAGGGGAATAGCAATCAGCCCCAGCATTTT
TRBV27	-	TRBJ2-5	-	CASRSLGGPGETQYF	TGTGCCAGCAGATCCCTCGGGGGGCCAGGAGAGACCCAGTACTTC
TRBV5-1	once	TRBJ2-2	-	CASSLNTGTGELFF	TGCGCCAGCAGCTTGAATACAGGGACCGGGGAGCTGTTTTTT
TRBV6-5	-	TRBJ2-3	-	CASSYASDGTDTQYF	TGTGCCAGCAGTTACGCAAGCGACGGCACAGATACGCAGTATTTT
TRBV11-2	-	TRBJ1-2	-	CASSSENLGQYGYTF	TGTGCCAGCAGCTCCGAAAATTTGGGGCAGTATGGCTACACCTTC
TRBV6-1	few	TRBJ1-1	-	CASSGFGGNTEAFF	TGTGCCAGCAGTGGGTTCGGGGGTAACACTGAAGCTTTCTTT
TRBV25-1	once	TRBJ2-2	TRBD1	CASSDRDRSTGELFF	TGTGCCAGCAGTGACCGGGACAGGAGTACCGGGGAGCTGTTTTTT
TRBV6-4	-	TRBJ2-2	TRBD2	CASSDTRRGITGELFF	TGTGCCAGCAGTGATACAAGGCGGGGGATCACCGGGGAGCTGTTTTTT
TRBV5-1	-	TRBJ2-3	TRBD2	CASSTPGGDTQYF	TGCGCCAGCAGCACCCCGGGGGGGGATACGCAGTATTTT
TRBV6-1	-	TRBJ2-5	TRBD2	CASSGWTSGVETQYF	TGTGCCAGCAGTGGTTGGACTAGCGGGGTAGAGACCCAGTACTTC
TRBV28	-	TRBJ2-5	TRBD1	CASSLGGQGVTQYF	TGTGCCAGCAGCCTTGGGGGACAGGGGGTGACCCAGTACTTC
TRBV28	-	TRBJ2-1	-	CASSQIVTYNEQFF	TGTGCCAGCTCCCAAATAGTCACCTACAATGAGCAGTTCTTC
TRBV7-3	-	TRBJ1-2	-	CASSPGVGGPRGYTF	TGTGCCAGCAGCCCCGGAGTGGGAGGGCCACGAGGCTACACCTTC
TRBV15	-	TRBJ1-5	-	CATSTPRGKGGQPQHF	TGTGCCACCAGCACCCCCAGAGGAAAAGGGGGTCAGCCCCAGCATTTT
TRBV7-9	-	TRBJ1-4	-	CASSLANRRGLATNEKLFF	TGTGCCAGCAGCTTAGCCAACCGAAGGGGCCTTGCAACTAATGAAAAACTGTTTTTT
TRBV6-5	-	TRBJ2-7	-	CASSYITGRYEQYF	TGTGCCAGCAGTTACATTACAGGCCGGTACGAGCAGTACTTC
TRBV11-2	once	TRBJ2-5	TRBD1	CASSHSPGQGPKTQYF	TGTGCCAGCAGCCACTCACCGGGACAGGGTCCTAAGACCCAGTACTTC
TRBV9	-	TRBJ2-5	TRBD2	CASSVVASGGQETQYF	TGTGCCAGCAGCGTAGTGGCTAGCGGGGGGCAAGAGACCCAGTACTTC
TRBV2	few	TRBJ2-3	TRBD1	CARGGGDTQYF	TGTGCCAGAGGGGGCGGAGATACGCAGTATTTT
TRBV19	-	TRBJ2-2	TRBD2	CASSMGGRSGAQPGELFF	TGTGCCAGTAGTATGGGAGGTAGAAGCGGGGCACAGCCCGGGGAGCTGTTTTTT